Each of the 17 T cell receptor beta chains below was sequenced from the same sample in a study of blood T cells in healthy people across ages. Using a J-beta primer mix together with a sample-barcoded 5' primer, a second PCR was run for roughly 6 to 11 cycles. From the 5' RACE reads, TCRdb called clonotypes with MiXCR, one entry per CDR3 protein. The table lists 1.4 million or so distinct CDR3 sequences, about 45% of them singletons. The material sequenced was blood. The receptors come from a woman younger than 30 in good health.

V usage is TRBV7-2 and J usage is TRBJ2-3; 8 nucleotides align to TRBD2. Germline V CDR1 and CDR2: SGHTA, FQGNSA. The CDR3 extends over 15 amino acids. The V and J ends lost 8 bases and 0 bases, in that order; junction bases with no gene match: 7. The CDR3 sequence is CASRTSGASTDTQYF. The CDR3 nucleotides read TGTGCCAGCCGCACTAGCGGTGCTAGCACAGATACGCAGTATTTT. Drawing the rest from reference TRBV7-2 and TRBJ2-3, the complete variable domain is GAGVSQSPSNKVTEKGKDVELRCDPISGHTALYWYRQSLGQGLEFLIYFQGNSAPDKSGLPSDRFSAERTGGSVSTLTIQRTQQEDSAVYLCASRTSGASTDTQYFGPGTRLTVL.

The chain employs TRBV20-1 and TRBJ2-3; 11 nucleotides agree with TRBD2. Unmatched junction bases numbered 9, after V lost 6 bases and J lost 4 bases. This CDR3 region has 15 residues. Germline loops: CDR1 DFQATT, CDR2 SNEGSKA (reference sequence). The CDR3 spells CSATGLAVRADTQYF. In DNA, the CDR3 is TGCAGTGCAACGGGACTAGCGGTCCGAGCAGATACGCAGTATTTT.

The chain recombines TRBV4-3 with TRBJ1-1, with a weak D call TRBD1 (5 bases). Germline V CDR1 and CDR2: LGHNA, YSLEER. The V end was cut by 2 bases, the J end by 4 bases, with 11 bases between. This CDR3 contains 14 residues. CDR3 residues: CASSQNRLITEAFF. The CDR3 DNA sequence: TGCGCCAGCAGCCAAAACAGGCTGATCACTGAAGCTTTCTTT.

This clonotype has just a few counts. The CDR3 coding sequence is TGTGCCAGCAGCCAAGCATGGACAGCCTACGAGCAGTACTTC. Protein: CASSQAWTAYEQYF. The gene calls are TRBV4-2 and TRBJ2-7, with D possibly being TRBD1 (6 bases). Per germline, CDR1 LGHNA and CDR2 YNFKEQ. The CDR3 extends over 14 amino acids. Trimming stripped 1 base from V and 2 bases from J, with 9 bases between.

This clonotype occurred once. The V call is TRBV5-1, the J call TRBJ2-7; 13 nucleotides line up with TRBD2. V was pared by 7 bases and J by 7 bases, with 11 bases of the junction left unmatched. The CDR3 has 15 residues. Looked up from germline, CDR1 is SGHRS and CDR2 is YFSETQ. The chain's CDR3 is CASALGLAGVNEQYF. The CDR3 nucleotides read TGCGCCAGCGCCCTTGGACTAGCGGGAGTCAATGAGCAGTACTTC.

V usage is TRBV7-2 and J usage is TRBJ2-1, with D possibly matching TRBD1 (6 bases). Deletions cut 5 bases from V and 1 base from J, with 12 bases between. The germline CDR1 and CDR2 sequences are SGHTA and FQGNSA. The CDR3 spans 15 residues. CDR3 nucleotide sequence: TGTGCCAGCAGCCGGGACAATCCTTCCTACAATGAGCAGTTCTTC. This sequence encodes CASSRDNPSYNEQFF. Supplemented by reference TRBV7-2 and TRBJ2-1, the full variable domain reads GAGVSQSPSNKVTEKGKDVELRCDPISGHTALYWYRQSLGQGLEFLIYFQGNSAPDKSGLPSDRFSAERTGGSVSTLTIQRTQQEDSAVYLCASSRDNPSYNEQFFGPGTRLTVL.

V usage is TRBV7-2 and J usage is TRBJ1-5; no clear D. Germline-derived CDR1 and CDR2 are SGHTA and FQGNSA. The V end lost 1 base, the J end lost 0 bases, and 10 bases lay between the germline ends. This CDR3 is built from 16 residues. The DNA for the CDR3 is TGTGCCAGCAGCTTAGAATCTACAGCTAGCAATCAGCCCCAGCATTTT. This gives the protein CASSLESTASNQPQHF. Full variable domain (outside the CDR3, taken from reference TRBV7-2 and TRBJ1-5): GAGVSQSPSNKVTEKGKDVELRCDPISGHTALYWYRQSLGQGLEFLIYFQGNSAPDKSGLPSDRFSAERTGGSVSTLTIQRTQQEDSAVYLCASSLESTASNQPQHFGDGTRLSIL.

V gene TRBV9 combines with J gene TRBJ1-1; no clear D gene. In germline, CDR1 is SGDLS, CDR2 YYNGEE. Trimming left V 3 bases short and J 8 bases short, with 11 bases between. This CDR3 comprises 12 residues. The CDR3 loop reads CASSAHPGEAFF. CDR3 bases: TGTGCCAGCAGCGCTCACCCCGGGGAAGCTTTCTTT.

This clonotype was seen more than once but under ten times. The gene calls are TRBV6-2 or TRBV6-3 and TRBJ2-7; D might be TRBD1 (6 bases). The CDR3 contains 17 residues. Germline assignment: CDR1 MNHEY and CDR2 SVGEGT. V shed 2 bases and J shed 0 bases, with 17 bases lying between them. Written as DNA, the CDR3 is TGTGCCAGCAGTTACGCAAACTACAGGGAGAGCTCCTACGAGCAGTACTTC. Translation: CASSYANYRESSYEQYF.

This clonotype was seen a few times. The CDR3 DNA sequence: TGTGCCAGCAGCTTATTAGCAGGGGTGAGCGATGGCTACACCTTC. Encoded protein: CASSLLAGVSDGYTF. V is TRBV7-3 and J is TRBJ1-2; possibly TRBD1 for D (6 bases). V lost 2 bases and J lost 6, with 16 bases in between. Germline V CDR1 and CDR2: SGHTA, FQGTGA. The CDR3 loop spans 15 amino acids.

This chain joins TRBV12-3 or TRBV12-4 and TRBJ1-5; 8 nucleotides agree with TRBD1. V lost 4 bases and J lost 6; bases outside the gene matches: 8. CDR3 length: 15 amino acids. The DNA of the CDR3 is TGTGCCAGCAGTTCCACAGGGGGTAGTAGTCAGCCCCAGCATTTT. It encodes CASSSTGGSSQPQHF.

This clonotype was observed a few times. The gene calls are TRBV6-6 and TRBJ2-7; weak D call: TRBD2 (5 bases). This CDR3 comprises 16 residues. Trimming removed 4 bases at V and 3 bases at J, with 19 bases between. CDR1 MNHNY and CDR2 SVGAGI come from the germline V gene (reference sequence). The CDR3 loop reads CASSSPPLGILYEQYF. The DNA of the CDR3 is TGTGCCAGCAGTTCACCCCCGCTCGGGATTCTCTACGAGCAGTACTTC.

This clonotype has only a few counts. The CDR3 sequence is CAIDRAGLSTDTQYF. Here the CDR3 DNA reads TGTGCCATCGACAGGGCGGGCTTAAGCACAGATACGCAGTATTTT. The chain links TRBV10-3 to TRBJ2-3; 7 positions match TRBD1. V dropped 8 bases and J dropped 0; count of bases not matched to a gene: 8. The CDR3 totals 15 residues. Germline V gene data show CDR1 as ENHRY and CDR2 as SYGVKD.

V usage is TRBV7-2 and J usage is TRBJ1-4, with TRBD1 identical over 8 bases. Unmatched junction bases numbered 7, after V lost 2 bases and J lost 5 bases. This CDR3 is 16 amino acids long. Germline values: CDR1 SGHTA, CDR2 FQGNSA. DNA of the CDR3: TGTGCCAGCAGCTTAAATCCGAACAGGGGGAATGAAAAACTGTTTTTT. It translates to CASSLNPNRGNEKLFF.

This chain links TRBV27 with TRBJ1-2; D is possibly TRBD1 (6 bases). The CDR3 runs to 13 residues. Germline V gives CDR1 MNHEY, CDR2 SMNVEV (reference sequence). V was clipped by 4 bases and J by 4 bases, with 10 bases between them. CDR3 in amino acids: CASSWQGTYGYTF. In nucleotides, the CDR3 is TGTGCCAGCAGTTGGCAGGGGACCTATGGCTACACCTTC.

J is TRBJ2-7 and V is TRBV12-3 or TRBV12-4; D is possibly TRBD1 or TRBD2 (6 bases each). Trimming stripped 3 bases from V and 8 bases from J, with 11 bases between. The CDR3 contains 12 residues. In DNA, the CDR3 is TGTGCCAGCAGTTTTTCCGGGGGCCAGCAGTACTTC. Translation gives CASSFSGGQQYF.

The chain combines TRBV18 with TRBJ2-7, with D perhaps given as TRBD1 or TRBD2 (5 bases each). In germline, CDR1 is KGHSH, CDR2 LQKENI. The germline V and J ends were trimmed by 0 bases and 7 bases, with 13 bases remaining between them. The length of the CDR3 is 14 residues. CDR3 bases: TGTGCCAGCTCACCACCGGGGGTAGTGGGAGAGCAGTACTTC. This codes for CASSPPGVVGEQYF.